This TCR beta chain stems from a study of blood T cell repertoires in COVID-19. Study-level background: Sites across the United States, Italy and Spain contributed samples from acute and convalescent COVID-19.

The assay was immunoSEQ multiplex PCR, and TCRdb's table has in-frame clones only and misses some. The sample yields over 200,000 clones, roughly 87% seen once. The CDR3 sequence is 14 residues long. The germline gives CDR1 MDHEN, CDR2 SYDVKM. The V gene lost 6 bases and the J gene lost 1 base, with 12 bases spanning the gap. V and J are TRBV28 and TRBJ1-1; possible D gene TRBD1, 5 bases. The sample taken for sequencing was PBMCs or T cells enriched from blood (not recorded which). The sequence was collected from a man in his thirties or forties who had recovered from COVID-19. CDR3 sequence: CASRPNGQNTEAFF. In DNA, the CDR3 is TGTGCCAGCAGGCCGAACGGACAGAACACTGAAGCTTTCTTT.